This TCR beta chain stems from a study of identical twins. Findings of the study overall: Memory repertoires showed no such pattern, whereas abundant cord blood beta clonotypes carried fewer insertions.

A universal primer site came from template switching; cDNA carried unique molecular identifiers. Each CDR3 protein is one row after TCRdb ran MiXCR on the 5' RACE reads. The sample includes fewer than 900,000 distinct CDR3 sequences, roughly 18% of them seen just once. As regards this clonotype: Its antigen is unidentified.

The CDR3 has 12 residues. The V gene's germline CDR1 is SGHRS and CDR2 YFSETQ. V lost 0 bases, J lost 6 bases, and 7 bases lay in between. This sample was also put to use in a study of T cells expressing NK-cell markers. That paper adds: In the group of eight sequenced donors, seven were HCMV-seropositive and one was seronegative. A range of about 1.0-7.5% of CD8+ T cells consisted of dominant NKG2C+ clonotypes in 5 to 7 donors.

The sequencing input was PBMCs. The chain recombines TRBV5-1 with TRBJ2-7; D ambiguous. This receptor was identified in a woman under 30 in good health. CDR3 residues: CASSLDASEQYF. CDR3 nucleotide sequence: TGCGCCAGCAGCTTGGACGCGAGCGAGCAGTACTTC.